This TCR beta chain was sequenced during a study of blood T cell repertoires in COVID-19. Participants were aged roughly 18 to 100 years from 24 US areas. This CDR3 spans 13 amino acids. Germline loops: CDR1 SGHRS, CDR2 YFSETQ. J gave up 5 bases and V 3 bases, and 3 bases lay outside the gene matches. This table comes from immunoSEQ multiplex PCR, and its TCRdb copy is limited to in-frame clones, with some not included. The table has about 150,000 clones, roughly 78% seen once; the top ten hold around a fifth. The sequenced sample was PBMCs or T cells enriched from blood (not recorded which). This TCR was recovered from a woman aged 70-85 years in a cohort exposed to, infected with or recovered from COVID-19 (not recorded which). The chain uses TRBV5-1 and TRBJ2-5; TRBD2 matches 8 bases. The CDR3 nucleotides are TGCGCCAGCAGCTCCGGACTAGCCGAGACCCAGTACTTC. Translation: CASSSGLAETQYF.